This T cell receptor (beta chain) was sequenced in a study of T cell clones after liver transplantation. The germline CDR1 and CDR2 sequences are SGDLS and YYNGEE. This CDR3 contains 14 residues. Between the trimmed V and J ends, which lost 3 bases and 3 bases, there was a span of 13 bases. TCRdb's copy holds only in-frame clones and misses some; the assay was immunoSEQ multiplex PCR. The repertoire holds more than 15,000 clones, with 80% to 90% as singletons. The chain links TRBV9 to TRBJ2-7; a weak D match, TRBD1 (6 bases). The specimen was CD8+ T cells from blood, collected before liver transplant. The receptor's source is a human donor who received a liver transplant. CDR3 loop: CASSAGQIIYEQYF. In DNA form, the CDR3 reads TGTGCCAGCAGCGCGGGACAAATTATCTACGAGCAGTACTTC.